Only a few counts were recorded for the clone carrying this T cell receptor beta chain. TCR alpha and TCR beta cDNA libraries with sample barcodes and UMIs came from 5'RACE using constant-segment primers. TCRdb ran MiXCR on the 5' RACE reads and lists one entry per CDR3 protein. The data hold approximately 560,000 distinct CDR3 sequences, with approximately 15% observed a single time. The data belong to a study of T-cell memory formation after mild COVID-19. Germline V gene data show CDR1 as KGHDR and CDR2 as SFDVKD. The J segment lost 7 bases and the V segment lost 3 bases, leaving 6 bases of the junction unmatched. The CDR3 consists of 15 residues.

This chain connects TRBV24-1 to TRBJ2-1, with TRBD1 matching over 9 bases. Sequencing used PBMCs or a T cell subset sorted from them (not recorded which). The TCR comes from an adult woman who had mild COVID-19 (a few samples of this study predate the infection). Cell type and time point are not known. CDR3 amino acids: CATSDGGTGRNEQFF. In nucleotides, the CDR3 is TGTGCCACCAGTGATGGGGGGACAGGGAGAAATGAGCAGTTCTTC.